Listed here are 16 T cell receptor beta chains from one sample, sequenced in a study of response to subunit inactivated influenza vaccine. From the RT-PCR reads, TCRdb called clonotypes with MiXCR, one entry per CDR3 protein. This table holds roughly 700,000 distinct CDR3 sequences, around 14% found once. The source material was PBMCs from blood, sampled 14 to 15 days before vaccination. The receptor set was obtained from a middle-aged man who received an inactivated influenza vaccine.

The V call is TRBV7-8, the J call TRBJ2-1, with a weak D call TRBD2 (5 bases). The ends were cut back, 1 base at V and 2 bases at J, with 12 bases in the middle. Germline-derived CDR1 and CDR2 are SGHVS and FQNEAQ. CDR3 length: 16 amino acids. The chain's CDR3 is CASSLVALRAYNEQFF. CDR3 sequence (DNA): TGTGCCAGCAGCTTAGTAGCCTTGCGGGCCTACAATGAGCAGTTCTTC.

This clonotype was recorded a few times. The rearrangement joins TRBV2 to TRBJ2-3; the D is unclear. The CDR3 is 12 amino acids. V was clipped by 6 bases and J by 5 bases, with 9 bases between them. CDR1 and CDR2 (germline): SNHLY, FYNNEI. CDR3 bases: TGTGCCAGCAGGAAATCGGTAGATACGCAGTATTTT. Its protein product is CASRKSVDTQYF.

This clonotype occurred a few times. The V and J genes are TRBV19 and TRBJ1-1; D unclear. The CDR3 spans 14 residues. The germline V gene has CDR1 LNHDA and CDR2 SQIVND (reference sequence). V dropped 5 bases and J dropped 3 bases, with 13 bases sitting between them. CDR3 in DNA: TGTGCCAGTAGTCGGGCCGGGATCGACACTGAAGCTTTCTTT. It codes for CASSRAGIDTEAFF.

In this sample, this clonotype turned up many times. The rearrangement links TRBV5-1 to TRBJ2-5, with D tentatively TRBD2 (6 bases). The germline V and J ends were trimmed by 0 bases and 2 bases, with 17 bases remaining between them. The CDR3 length is 17 residues. CDR1 is SGHRS, CDR2 YFSETQ, per germline. CDR3 amino acids: CASSLVLPGLMQETQYF. The CDR3 nucleotides read TGCGCCAGCAGCTTGGTCCTCCCGGGACTCATGCAAGAGACCCAGTACTTC.

In its sample, this clonotype was seen a few times. V gene TRBV7-9 combines with J gene TRBJ2-3; D not resolved. Looked up from germline, CDR1 is SEHNR and CDR2 is FQNEAQ (reference sequence). The V and J ends lost 5 bases and 0 bases respectively, with 9 bases between them. This CDR3 comprises 14 residues. CDR3 in DNA: TGTGCCAGCAGCCAAGCCGATAGCACAGATACGCAGTATTTT. Translation: CASSQADSTDTQYF.

This clonotype was seen many times. This chain joins TRBV5-1 and TRBJ2-1; 9 bases line up with TRBD2. The V gene end was trimmed by 3 bases and the J gene end by 6 bases; junction bases not matched to a gene: 10. This CDR3 comprises 16 residues. The V gene's germline CDR1 is SGHRS and CDR2 YFSETQ. The DNA of the CDR3 is TGCGCCAGCAGCTGGAGCTTCGCGGGGGGGATCAATGAGCAGTTCTTC. Translation gives CASSWSFAGGINEQFF.

The chain has TRBV20-1 and TRBJ2-1; D is unclear. The germline CDR1 and CDR2 sequences are DFQATT and SNEGSKA (reference sequence). The CDR3 runs 12 residues. V dropped 3 bases and J dropped 3 bases, with 6 bases sitting between them. CDR3 DNA sequence: TGCAGTGCTAGCCACCTCTACAATGAGCAGTTCTTC. Translating gives CSASHLYNEQFF.

This clonotype was counted a few times. The rearrangement links TRBV11-2 to TRBJ2-7; 9 bases fit TRBD2. V lost 5 bases to trimming and J lost 4 bases; unmatched junction nucleotides: 9. This CDR3 has 15 amino acids. Germline CDR1 SGHAT, CDR2 FQNNGV. The CDR3 region has the DNA TGTGCCAGCAGCCCGGCCCGCGGGGGGGCTTACGAGCAGTACTTC. Protein: CASSPARGGAYEQYF.

A few counts support this clonotype. This chain uses TRBV7-2 with TRBJ2-3, with TRBD2 identical over 8 bases. This CDR3 region has 15 residues. Per germline, CDR1 SGHTA and CDR2 FQGNSA. The trim removed 1 base at V and 6 bases at J, leaving 6 bases unmatched. The CDR3 nucleotides are TGTGCCAGCAGCTTAGGAGCGGGAGTTCGGGATACGCAGTATTTT. This translates into CASSLGAGVRDTQYF.

There are many counts of this clonotype. The rearrangement uses TRBV30 and TRBJ1-5; TRBD1 might be the D (5 bases). The CDR3 runs 15 residues. CDR1 is GTSNPN, CDR2 SVGIG, per germline (reference sequence). V lost 2 bases, J lost 7 bases, and 18 bases lay in between. DNA of the CDR3: TGTGCCTGGAGTCTGTTTGGGGGAGCCCAACAGCCCCAGCATTTT. Its translation: CAWSLFGGAQQPQHF. Filled out from reference TRBV30 and TRBJ1-5, the complete variable domain reads SQTIHQWPATLVQPVGSPLSLECTVEGTSNPNLYWYRQAAGRGLQLLFYSVGIGQISSEVPQNLSASRPQDRQFILSSKKLLLSDSGFYLCAWSLFGGAQQPQHFGDGTRLSIL.

This clonotype occurred a few times. J is TRBJ2-1 and V is TRBV4-1; D unclear. The V end lost 2 bases, the J end lost 5 bases, and 19 bases lay between the germline ends. Germline CDR1 reads MGHRA; CDR2 reads YSYEKL. CDR3 length: 17 residues. Here the CDR3 reads CASSQLESGLLNNEQFF. The DNA for the CDR3 is TGCGCCAGCAGCCAATTAGAAAGTGGTCTGCTAAACAATGAGCAGTTCTTC.

The sample holds many counts of this clonotype. The chain combines TRBV19 with TRBJ2-7, with D hard to call. Deletions cut 4 bases from V and 2 bases from J, with 15 bases between. The CDR3 is 15 amino acids. CDR1 LNHDA and CDR2 SQIVND come from the germline V gene (reference sequence). This CDR3 reads CASSTDPIGPYEQYF. Written as DNA, the CDR3 is TGTGCCAGTAGTACCGATCCCATCGGACCCTACGAGCAGTACTTC. Full variable domain (remainder filled in from reference TRBV19 and TRBJ2-7): DGGITQSPKYLFRKEGQNVTLSCEQNLNHDAMYWYRQDPGQGLRLIYYSQIVNDFQKGDIAEGYSVSREKKESFPLTVTSAQKNPTAFYLCASSTDPIGPYEQYFGPGTRLTVT.

This chain links TRBV4-2 with TRBJ2-7; D may be TRBD1 or TRBD2 (5 bases each). Trimming cost V 4 bases and J 3 bases, with 13 bases left between them. Germline assignment: CDR1 LGHNA and CDR2 YNFKEQ. The CDR3 extends over 14 amino acids. The CDR3 loop is CASSRDVTRYEQYF. CDR3 nucleotide sequence: TGTGCCAGCAGCCGGGACGTGACACGCTACGAGCAGTACTTC.

The chain uses TRBV6-2 or TRBV6-3 and TRBJ2-7; the match to TRBD2 covers 10 bases. Germline CDR1 is MNHEY and CDR2 is SVGEGT. The junction had 7 bases not matched to a gene; V was cut back by 5 bases and J by 0 bases. CDR3 size: 16 residues. CDR3 amino acids: CASSTYSGRTSYEQYF. The CDR3 bases are TGTGCCAGCAGTACCTATAGCGGGAGGACCTCCTACGAGCAGTACTTC.

V usage is TRBV19 and J usage is TRBJ1-1, with 10 bases matching TRBD1. The CDR3 loop spans 13 amino acids. CDR1 and CDR2 (germline): LNHDA, SQIVND (reference sequence). With 5 bases clipped from V and 10 bases from J, the junction kept 7 bases outside the gene matches. CDR3 nucleotide sequence: TGTGCCAGTAGTGCCGACAGGGGGCGCTCAGCTTTCTTT. Its translation is CASSADRGRSAFF.

This clonotype showed up just a few times. This chain joins TRBV20-1 and TRBJ2-1; 14 bases are shared with TRBD2. J was trimmed by 7 bases and V by 1 base; bases with no gene match: 12. Germline V gives CDR1 DFQATT, CDR2 SNEGSKA (reference sequence). The CDR3 is 18 amino acids. CDR3 nucleotides: TGCAGTGCTAGAGTCGTAGCGGGACTAGCGGGAGTGTTGAATGAGCAGTTCTTC. Amino acids: CSARVVAGLAGVLNEQFF.